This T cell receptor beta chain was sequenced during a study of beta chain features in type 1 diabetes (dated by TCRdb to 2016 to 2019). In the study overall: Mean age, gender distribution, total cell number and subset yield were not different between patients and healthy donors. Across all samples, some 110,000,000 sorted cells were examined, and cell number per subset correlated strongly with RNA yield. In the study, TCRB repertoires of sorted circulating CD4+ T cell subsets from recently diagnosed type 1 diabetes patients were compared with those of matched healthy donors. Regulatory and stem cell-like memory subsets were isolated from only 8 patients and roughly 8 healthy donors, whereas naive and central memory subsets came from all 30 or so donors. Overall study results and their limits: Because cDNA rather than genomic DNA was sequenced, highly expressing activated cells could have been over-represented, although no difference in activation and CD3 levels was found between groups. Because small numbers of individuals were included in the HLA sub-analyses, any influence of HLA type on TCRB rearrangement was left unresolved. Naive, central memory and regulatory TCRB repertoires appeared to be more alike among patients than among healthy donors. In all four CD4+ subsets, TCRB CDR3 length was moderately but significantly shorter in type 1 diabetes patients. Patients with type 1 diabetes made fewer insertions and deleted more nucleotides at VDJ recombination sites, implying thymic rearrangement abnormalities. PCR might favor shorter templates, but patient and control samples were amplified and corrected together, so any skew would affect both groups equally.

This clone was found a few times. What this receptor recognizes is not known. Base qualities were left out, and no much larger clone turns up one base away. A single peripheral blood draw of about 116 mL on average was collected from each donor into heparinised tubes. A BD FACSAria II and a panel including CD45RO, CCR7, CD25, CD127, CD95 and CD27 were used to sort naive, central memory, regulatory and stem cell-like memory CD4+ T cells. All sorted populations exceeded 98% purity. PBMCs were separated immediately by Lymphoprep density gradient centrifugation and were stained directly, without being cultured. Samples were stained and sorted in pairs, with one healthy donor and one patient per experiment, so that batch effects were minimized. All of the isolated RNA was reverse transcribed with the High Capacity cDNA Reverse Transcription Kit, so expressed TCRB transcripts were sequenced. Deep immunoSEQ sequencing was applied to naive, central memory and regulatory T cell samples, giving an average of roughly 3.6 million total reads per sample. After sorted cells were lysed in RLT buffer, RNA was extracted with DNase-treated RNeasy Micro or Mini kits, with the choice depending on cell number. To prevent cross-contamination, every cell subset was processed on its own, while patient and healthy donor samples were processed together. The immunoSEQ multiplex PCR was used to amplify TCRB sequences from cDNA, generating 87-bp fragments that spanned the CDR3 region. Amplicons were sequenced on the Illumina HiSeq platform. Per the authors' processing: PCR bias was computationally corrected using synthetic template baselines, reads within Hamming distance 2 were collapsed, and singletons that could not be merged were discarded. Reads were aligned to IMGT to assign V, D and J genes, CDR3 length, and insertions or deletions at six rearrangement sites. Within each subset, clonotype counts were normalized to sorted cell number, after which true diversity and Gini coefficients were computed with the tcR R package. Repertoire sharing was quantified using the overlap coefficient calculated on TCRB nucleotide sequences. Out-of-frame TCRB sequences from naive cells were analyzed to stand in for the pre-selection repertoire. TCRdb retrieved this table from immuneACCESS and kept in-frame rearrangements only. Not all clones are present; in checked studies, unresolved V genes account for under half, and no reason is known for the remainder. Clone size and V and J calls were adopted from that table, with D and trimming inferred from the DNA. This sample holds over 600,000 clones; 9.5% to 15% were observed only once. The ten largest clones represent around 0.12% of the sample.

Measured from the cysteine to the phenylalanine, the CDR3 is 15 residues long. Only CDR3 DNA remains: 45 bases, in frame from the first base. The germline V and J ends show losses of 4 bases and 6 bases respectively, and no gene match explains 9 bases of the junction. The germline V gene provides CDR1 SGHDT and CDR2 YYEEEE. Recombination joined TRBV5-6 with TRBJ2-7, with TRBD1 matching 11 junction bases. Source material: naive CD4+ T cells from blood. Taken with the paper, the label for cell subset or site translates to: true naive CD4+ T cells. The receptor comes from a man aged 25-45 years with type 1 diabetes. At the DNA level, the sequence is TGTGCCAGCAGCACTCCGGGACAGGGGGAGGGCGAGCAGTACTTC. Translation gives CASSTPGQGEGEQYF.